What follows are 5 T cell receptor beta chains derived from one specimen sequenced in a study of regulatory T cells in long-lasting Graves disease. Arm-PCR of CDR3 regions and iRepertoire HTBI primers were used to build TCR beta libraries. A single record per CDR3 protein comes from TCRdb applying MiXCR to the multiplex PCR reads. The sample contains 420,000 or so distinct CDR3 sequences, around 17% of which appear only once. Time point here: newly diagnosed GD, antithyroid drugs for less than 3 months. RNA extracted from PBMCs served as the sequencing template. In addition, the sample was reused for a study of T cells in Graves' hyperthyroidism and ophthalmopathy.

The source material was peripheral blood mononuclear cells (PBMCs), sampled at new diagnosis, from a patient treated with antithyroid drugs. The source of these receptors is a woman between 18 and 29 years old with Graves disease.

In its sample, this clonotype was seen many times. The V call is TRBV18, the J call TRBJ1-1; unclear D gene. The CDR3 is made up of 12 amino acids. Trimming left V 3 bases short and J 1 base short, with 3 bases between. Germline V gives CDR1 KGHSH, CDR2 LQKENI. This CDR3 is CASSPENTEAFF. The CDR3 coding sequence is TGTGCCAGCTCACCTGAGAACACTGAAGCTTTCTTT.

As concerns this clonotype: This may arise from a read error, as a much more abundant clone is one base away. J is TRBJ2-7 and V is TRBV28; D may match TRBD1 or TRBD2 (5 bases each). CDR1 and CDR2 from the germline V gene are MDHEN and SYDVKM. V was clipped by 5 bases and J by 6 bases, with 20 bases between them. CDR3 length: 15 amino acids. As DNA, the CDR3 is TGTGCCAGCAGTCCTGGGACCGCAGGCGTAGGCGAGCAGTACTTC. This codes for CASSPGTAGVGEQYF.

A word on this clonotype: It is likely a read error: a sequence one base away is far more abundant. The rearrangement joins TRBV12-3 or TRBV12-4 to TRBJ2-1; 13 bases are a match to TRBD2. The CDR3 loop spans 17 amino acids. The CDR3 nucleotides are TGTGCCTGCAGCCCCCGGACTAGCGGGAGTAGCTACAATGAGCAGTTCTTC. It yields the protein CACSPRTSGSSYNEQFF.

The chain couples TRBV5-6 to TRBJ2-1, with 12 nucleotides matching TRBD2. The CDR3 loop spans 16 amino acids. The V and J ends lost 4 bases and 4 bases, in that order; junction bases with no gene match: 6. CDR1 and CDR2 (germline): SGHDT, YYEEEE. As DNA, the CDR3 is TGTGCCAGCAGCCGACTAGCGGGAGACACATACAATGAGCAGTTCTTC. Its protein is CASSRLAGDTYNEQFF.

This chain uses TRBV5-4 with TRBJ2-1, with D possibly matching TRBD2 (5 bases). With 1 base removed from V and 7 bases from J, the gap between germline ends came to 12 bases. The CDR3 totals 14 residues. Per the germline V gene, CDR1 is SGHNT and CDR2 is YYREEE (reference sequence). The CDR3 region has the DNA TGTGCCAGCAGCTTGAGTGGGAGTCCTAATGAGCAGTTCTTC. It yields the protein CASSLSGSPNEQFF.